This T cell receptor (beta chain) came from a study of CD8 T cells in Susac syndrome. Reverse transcription of about 0.45 to 1 ug RNA used random hexamers. TCRdb reanalysed the immunoSEQ multiplex PCR reads using MiXCR and keeps one entry per CDR3 protein. This sample has 90,000 to 110,000 distinct CDR3 sequences, with 90% to 98% found just once. The CDR3 covers 13 residues. The V and J ends lost 3 bases and 4 bases respectively, with 9 bases between them. CDR1 ENHRY and CDR2 SYGVKD come from the germline V gene. This receptor was taken from a human donor in good health. The chain combines TRBV10-3 with TRBJ1-2; possible D gene TRBD1, 5 bases. Sequences were obtained from CD4+ T cells from PBMCs. The CDR3 DNA follows: TGTGCCATCAGTGAAGGGACCCTCTATGGCTACACCTTC. This sequence encodes CAISEGTLYGYTF.